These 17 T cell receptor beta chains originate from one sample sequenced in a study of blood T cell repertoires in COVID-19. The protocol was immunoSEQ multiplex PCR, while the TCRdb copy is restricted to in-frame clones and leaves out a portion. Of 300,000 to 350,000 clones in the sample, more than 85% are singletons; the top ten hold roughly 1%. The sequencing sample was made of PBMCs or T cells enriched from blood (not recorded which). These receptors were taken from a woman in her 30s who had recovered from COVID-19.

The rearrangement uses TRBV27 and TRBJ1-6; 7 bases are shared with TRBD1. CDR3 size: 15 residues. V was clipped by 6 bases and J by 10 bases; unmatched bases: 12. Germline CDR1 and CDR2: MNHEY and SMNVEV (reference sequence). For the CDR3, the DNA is TGTGCCAGCAGGGGGAAACGACAGGGTAGATCACCCCTCCACTTT. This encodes CASRGKRQGRSPLHF.

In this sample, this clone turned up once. CDR3 residues: CASSEVGTRDGYTF. The CDR3 DNA sequence: TGTGCCAGCAGTGAAGTGGGGACAAGGGACGGCTACACCTTC. This chain links TRBV2 with TRBJ1-2; D might be TRBD1 (6 bases). The CDR3 extends over 14 amino acids. Germline V gene lookup returns CDR1 SNHLY and CDR2 FYNNEI. V dropped 1 base and J dropped 8 bases, with 14 bases sitting between them.

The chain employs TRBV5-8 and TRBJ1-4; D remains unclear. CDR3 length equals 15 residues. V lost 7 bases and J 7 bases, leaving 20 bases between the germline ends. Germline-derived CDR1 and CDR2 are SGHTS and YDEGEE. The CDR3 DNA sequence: TGTGCCAGCGGAAAATCCAAAGTGGCTAGTGAAAAACTGTTTTTT. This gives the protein CASGKSKVASEKLFF.

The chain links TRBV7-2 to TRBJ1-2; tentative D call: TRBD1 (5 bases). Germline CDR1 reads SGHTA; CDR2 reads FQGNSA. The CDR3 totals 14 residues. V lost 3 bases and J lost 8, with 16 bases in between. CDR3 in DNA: TGTGCCAGCAGCTTCGCCAGGGTCACGGAGGGCTACACCTTC. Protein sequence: CASSFARVTEGYTF.

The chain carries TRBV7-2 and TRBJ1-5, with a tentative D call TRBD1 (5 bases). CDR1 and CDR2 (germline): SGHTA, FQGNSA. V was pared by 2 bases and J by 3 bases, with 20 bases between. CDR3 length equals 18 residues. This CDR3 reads CASSLSSRGTGFNQPQHF. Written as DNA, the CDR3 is TGTGCCAGCAGCTTATCAAGTCGGGGGACGGGTTTCAATCAGCCCCAGCATTTT.

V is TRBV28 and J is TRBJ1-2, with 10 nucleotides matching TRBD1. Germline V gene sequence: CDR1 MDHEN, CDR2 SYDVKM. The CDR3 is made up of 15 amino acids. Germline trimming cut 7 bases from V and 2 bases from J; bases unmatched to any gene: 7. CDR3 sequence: CASTPRTGGNYGYTF. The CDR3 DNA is TGTGCCAGCACTCCAAGGACAGGGGGAAACTATGGCTACACCTTC.

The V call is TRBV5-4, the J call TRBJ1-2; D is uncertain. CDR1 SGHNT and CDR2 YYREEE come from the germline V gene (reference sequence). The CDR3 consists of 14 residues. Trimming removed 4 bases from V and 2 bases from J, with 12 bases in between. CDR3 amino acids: CASSPEGRNYGYTF. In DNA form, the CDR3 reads TGTGCCAGCAGCCCGGAGGGCAGAAACTATGGCTACACCTTC.

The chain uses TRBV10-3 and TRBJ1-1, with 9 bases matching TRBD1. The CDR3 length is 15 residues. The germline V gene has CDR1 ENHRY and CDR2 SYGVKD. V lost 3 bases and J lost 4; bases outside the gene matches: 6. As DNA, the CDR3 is TGTGCCATCAGTGACCCCGGACAGGGGATCACTGAAGCTTTCTTT. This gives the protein CAISDPGQGITEAFF.

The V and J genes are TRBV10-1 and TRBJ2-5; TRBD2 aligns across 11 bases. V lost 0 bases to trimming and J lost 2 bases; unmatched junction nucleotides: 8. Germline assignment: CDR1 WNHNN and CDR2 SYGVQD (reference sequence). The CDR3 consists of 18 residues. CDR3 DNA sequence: TGCGCCAGCAGTGAGTCCAGGCCCGGGACTAGCGGACAAGAGACCCAGTACTTC. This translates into CASSESRPGTSGQETQYF.

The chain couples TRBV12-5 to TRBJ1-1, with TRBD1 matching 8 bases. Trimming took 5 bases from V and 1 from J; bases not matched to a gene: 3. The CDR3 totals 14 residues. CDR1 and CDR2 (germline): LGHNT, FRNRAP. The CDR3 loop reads CASGPGTGNTEAFF. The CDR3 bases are TGTGCTAGTGGTCCGGGGACAGGGAACACTGAAGCTTTCTTT.

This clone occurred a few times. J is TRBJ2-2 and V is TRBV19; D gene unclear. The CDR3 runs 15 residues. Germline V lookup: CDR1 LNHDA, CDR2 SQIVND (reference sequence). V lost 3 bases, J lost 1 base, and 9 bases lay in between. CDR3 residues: CASSIGRLNTGELFF. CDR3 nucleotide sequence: TGTGCCAGTAGTATCGGCAGGCTGAACACCGGGGAGCTGTTTTTT.

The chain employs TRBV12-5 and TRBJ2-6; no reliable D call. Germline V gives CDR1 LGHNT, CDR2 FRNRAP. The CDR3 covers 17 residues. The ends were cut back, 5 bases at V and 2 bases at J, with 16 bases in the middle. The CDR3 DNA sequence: TGTGCTAGTGGTGCAGGCTCCGGCTTAGCTGGGGCCAACGTCCTGACTTTC. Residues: CASGAGSGLAGANVLTF.

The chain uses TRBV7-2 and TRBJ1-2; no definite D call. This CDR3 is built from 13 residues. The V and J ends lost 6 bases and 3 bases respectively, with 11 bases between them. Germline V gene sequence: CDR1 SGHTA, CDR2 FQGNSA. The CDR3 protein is CASRVYRDYGYTF. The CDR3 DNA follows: TGTGCCAGCAGAGTATACCGGGACTATGGCTACACCTTC.

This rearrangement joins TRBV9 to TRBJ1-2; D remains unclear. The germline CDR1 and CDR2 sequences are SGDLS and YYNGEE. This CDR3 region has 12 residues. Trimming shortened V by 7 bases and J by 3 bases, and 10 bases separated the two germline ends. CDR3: CASSQTDYGYTF. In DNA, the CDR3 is TGTGCCAGCTCACAGACGGACTATGGCTACACCTTC.

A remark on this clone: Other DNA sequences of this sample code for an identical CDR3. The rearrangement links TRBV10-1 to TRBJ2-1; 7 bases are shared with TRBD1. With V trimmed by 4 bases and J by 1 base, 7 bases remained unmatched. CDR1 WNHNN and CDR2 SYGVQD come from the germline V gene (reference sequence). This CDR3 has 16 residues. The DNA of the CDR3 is TGCGCCAGCAGTGGACCGGGACAGTCGTCCTACAATGAGCAGTTCTTC. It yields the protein CASSGPGQSSYNEQFF.

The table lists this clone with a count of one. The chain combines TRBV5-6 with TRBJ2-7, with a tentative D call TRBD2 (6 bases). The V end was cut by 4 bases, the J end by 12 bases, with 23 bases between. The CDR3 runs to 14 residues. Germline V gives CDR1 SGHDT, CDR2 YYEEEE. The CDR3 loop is CASSPRRALWEVYF. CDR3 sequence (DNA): TGTGCCAGCAGCCCAAGACGCGCCCTCTGGGAGGTGTACTTC.

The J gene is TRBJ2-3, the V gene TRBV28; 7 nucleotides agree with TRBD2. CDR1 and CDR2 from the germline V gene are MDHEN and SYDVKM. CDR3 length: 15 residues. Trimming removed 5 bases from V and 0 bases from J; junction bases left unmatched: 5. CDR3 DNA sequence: TGTGCCAGCAGTAGAGCGGGGACTAGCACAGATACGCAGTATTTT. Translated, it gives CASSRAGTSTDTQYF.